This T cell receptor beta chain was captured by sequencing in a study of CD8 T cells in ankylosing spondylitis. There are 14 residues in the CDR3. V dropped 1 base and J dropped 8 bases, with 13 bases sitting between them. The germline gives CDR1 MGHDK, CDR2 SYGVNS. At least ten counts were recorded for this clonotype. TCRdb re-analysed the 5' RACE reads in MiXCR, keeping a single row per CDR3 protein. The sample shows 200,000 to 250,000 distinct CDR3 sequences, roughly a tenth of them seen only once. The receptor's source is a male donor with ankylosing spondylitis or in good health (not recorded which). What was sequenced was blood, either unsorted or a sorted T cell fraction (not recorded which). The rearrangement joins TRBV25-1 to TRBJ2-3, with no clear D. The CDR3 sequence: CASSELAGWGTQYF. Here the CDR3 DNA reads TGTGCCAGCAGTGAATTGGCAGGATGGGGTACGCAGTATTTT.